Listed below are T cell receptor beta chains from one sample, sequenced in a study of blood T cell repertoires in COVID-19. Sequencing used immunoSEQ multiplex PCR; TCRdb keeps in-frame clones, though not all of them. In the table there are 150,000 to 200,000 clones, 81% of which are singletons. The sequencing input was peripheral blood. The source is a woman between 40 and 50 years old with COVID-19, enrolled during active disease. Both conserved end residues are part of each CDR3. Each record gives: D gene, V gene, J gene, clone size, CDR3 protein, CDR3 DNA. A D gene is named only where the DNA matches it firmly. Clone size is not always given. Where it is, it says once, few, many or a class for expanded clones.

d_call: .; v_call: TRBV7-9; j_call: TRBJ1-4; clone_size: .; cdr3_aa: CASSFGGNNEKLFF; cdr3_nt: TGTGCCAGCAGCTTTGGAGGAAATAATGAAAAACTGTTTTTT
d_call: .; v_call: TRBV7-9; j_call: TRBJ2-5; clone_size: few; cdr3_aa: CASSQWDTQETQYF; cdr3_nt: TGTGCCAGCAGCCAATGGGACACCCAAGAGACCCAGTACTTC
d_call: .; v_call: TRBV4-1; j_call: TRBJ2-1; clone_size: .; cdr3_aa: CASSQGSGSSYNEQFF; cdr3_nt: TGCGCCAGCAGCCAAGGGTCGGGATCCTCCTACAATGAGCAGTTCTTC
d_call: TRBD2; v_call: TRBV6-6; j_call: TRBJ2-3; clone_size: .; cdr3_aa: CASSYLSGRGDTQYF; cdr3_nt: TGTGCCAGCAGTTACCTTAGCGGGAGAGGAGATACGCAGTATTTT
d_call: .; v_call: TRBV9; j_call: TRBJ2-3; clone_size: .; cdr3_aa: CARDAGGDRTDTQYF; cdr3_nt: TGTGCCAGGGACGCTGGGGGCGATAGAACAGATACGCAGTATTTT
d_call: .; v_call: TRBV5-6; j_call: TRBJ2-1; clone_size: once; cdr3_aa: CASSLSFSGENNEQFF; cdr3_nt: TGTGCCAGCAGCTTGAGTTTTAGCGGAGAAAACAATGAGCAGTTCTTC
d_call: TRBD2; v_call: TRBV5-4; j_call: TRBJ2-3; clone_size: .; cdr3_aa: CASSPLLTSGTDTQYF; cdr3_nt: TGTGCCAGCAGCCCCCTCCTTACTAGCGGCACAGATACGCAGTATTTT
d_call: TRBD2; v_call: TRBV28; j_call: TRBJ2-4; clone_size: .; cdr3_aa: CASREGVAGNIQYF; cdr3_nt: TGTGCCAGCAGGGAGGGTGTAGCGGGAAACATTCAGTACTTC
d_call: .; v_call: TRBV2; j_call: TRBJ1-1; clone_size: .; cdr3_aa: CASSLTQGLTEAFF; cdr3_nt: TGTGCCAGCAGCCTAACACAGGGCCTCACTGAAGCTTTCTTT
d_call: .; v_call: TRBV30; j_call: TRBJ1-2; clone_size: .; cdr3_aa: CAWFGGGYTF; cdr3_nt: TGTGCCTGGTTCGGCGGGGGCTACACCTTC
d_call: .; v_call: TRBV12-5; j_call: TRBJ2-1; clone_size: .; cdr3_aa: CASGLGANEQFF; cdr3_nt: TGTGCTAGTGGTTTAGGGGCGAATGAGCAGTTCTTC